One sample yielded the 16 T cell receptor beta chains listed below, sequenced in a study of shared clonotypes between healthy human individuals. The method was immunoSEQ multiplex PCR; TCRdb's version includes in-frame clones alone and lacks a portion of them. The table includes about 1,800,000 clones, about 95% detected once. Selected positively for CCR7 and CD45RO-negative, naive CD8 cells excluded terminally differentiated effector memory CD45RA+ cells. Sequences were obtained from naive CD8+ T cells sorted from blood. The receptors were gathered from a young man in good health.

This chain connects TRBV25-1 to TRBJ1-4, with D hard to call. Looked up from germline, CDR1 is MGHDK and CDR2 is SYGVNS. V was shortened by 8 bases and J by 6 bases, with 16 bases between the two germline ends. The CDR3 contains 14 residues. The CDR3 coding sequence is TGTGCCAGCGGATTCGGGGATGTGGATGAAAAACTGTTTTTT. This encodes CASGFGDVDEKLFF.

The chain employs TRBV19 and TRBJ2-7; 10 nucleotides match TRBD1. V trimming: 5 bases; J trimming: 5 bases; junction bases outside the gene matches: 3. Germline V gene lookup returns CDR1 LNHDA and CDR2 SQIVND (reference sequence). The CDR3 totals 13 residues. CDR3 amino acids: CASSATGGNEQYF. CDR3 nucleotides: TGTGCCAGTAGTGCGACAGGGGGCAACGAGCAGTACTTC.

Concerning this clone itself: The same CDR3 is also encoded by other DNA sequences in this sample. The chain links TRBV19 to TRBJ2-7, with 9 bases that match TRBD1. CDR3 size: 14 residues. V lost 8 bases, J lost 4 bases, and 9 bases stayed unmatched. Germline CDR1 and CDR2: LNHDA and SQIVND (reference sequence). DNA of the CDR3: TGTGCCAGTTCGCCGGGACAGGGTGCGTACGAGCAGTACTTC. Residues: CASSPGQGAYEQYF.

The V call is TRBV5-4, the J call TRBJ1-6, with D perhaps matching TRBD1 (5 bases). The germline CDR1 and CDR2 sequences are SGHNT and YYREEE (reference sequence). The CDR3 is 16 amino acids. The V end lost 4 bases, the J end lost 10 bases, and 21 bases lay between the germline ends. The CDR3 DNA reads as TGTGCCAGCAGCCGGGACCTATCTCGTTCCTCCTCACCCCTCCACTTT. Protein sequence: CASSRDLSRSSSPLHF.

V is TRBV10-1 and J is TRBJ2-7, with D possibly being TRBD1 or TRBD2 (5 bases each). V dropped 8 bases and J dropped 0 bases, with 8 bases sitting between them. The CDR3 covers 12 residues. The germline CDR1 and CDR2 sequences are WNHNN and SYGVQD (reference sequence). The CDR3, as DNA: TGCGCCAGCCGGGACCTCTCCTACGAGCAGTACTTC. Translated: CASRDLSYEQYF.

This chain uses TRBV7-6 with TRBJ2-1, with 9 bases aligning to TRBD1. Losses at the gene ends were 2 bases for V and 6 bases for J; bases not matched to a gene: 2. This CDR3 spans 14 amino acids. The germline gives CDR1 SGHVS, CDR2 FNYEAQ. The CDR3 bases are TGTGCCAGCAGCTTAAGGGACAGGGTCAATGAGCAGTTCTTC. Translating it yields CASSLRDRVNEQFF.

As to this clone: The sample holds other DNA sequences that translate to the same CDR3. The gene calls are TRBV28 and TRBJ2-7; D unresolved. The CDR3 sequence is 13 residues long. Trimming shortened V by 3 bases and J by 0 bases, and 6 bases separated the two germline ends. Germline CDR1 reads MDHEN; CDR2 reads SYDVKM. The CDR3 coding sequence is TGTGCCAGCAGTTTCGGCATCTCCTACGAGCAGTACTTC. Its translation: CASSFGISYEQYF.

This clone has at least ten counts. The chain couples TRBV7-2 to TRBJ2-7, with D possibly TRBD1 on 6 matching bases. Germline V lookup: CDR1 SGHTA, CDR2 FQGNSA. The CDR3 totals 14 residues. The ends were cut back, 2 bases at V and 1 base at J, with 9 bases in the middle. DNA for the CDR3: TGTGCCAGCAGCTTACAAACAGGGTCCTACGAGCAGTACTTC. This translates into CASSLQTGSYEQYF.

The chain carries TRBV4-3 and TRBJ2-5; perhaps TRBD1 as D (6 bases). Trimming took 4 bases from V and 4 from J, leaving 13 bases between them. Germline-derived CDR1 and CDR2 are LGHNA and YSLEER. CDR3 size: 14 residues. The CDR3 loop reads CASSRLQGVETQYF. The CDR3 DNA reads TGCGCCAGCAGCCGATTACAGGGAGTAGAGACCCAGTACTTC.

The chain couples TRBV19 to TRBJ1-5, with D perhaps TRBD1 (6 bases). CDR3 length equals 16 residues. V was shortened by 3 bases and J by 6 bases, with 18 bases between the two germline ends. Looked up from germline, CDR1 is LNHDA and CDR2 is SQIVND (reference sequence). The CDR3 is CASSMLPGTFIQPQHF. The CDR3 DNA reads TGTGCCAGTAGTATGCTCCCCGGGACATTTATTCAGCCCCAGCATTTT.

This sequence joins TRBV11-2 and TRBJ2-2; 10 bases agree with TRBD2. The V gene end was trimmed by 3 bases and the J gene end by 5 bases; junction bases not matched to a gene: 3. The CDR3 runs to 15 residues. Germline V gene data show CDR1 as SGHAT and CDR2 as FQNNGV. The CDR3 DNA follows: TGTGCCAGCAGCTTCGCTAGCGGGGGAACCGGGGAGCTGTTTTTT. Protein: CASSFASGGTGELFF.

The CDR3 reads CASSLVDRTSPLHF. CDR3 DNA sequence: TGTGCCAGCAGCTTAGTCGACAGAACCTCACCCCTCCACTTT. V is TRBV7-1 and J is TRBJ1-6; possibly TRBD1 for D (5 bases). TRBV7-1 carries the ORF label, with uncertain function. V was pared by 4 bases and J by 10 bases, with 14 bases between. The CDR3 extends over 14 amino acids.

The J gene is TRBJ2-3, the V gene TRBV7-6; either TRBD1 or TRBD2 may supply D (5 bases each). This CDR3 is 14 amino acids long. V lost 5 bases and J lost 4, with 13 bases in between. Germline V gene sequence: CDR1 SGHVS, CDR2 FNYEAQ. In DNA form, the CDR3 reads TGTGCCAGCAGCCCCGGGGCAGGTTCAGATACGCAGTATTTT. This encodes CASSPGAGSDTQYF.

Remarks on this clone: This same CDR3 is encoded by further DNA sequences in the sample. The CDR3 loop reads CASSEGQGNTEAFF. CDR3 coding DNA: TGTGCCAGCAGCGAGGGACAGGGCAACACTGAAGCTTTCTTT. The gene calls are TRBV6-1 and TRBJ1-1, with 9 bases aligning to TRBD1. Trimming at V came to 6 bases and at J to 2 bases, leaving 4 bases not matched to a gene. CDR3 length: 14 residues. Germline loops: CDR1 MNHNS, CDR2 SASEGT.

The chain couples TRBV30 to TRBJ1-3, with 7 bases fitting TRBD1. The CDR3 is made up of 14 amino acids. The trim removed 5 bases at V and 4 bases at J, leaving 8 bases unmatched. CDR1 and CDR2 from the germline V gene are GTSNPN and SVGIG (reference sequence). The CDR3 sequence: CAWDQGGGGNTIYF. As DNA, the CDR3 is TGTGCCTGGGATCAGGGGGGAGGCGGAAACACCATATATTTT. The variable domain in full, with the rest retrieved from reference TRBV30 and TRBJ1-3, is SQTIHQWPATLVQPVGSPLSLECTVEGTSNPNLYWYRQAAGRGLQLLFYSVGIGQISSEVPQNLSASRPQDRQFILSSKKLLLSDSGFYLCAWDQGGGGNTIYFGEGSWLTVV.

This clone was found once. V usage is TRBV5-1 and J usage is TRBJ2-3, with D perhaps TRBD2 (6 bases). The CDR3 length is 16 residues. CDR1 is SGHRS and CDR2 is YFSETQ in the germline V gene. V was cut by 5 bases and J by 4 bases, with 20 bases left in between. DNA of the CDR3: TGCGCCAGCAGTATTCTAGGCCCCTGGGAGGCAGATACGCAGTATTTT. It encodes CASSILGPWEADTQYF. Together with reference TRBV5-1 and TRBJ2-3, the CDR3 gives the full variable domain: KAGVTQTPRYLIKTRGQQVTLSCSPISGHRSVSWYQQTPGQGLQFLFEYFSETQRNKGNFPGRFSGRQFSNSRSEMNVSTLELGDSALYLCASSILGPWEADTQYFGPGTRLTVL.